This TCR beta chain was observed in a study of T cell repertoires in cytomegalovirus infection. Turning to the study itself: Selection of CMV epitopes for the study included recently identified HLA-C-restricted and well-studied HLA-B-restricted ones. Indicated by public TCR beta signatures were CMV infection and matching HLA type.

TCRdb re-called the reads through MiXCR, storing one row per CDR3 protein. This repertoire shows some 130,000 distinct CDR3 sequences, roughly a third found once; its top ten account for around half. Whole-study results and caveats: The ex vivo response was dominated by HLA-C-restricted CMV-specific TCR beta clonotypes.

Turning to this clonotype: Its antigen is unidentified.

This CDR3 is built from 14 residues. Deletions cut 3 bases from V and 7 bases from J, with 12 bases between. The origin of this receptor is a human donor in good health (CMV status not recorded). Some clones in this sample may be carry-over from other donors' samples. The sample here was CD8+ T cells from cultured PBMCs, taken from culture after CMV antigen stimulation. The V call is TRBV12-3 or TRBV12-4, the J call TRBJ2-2; D is possibly TRBD2 (5 bases). The CDR3 sequence is CASSLSQEVGELFF. The CDR3 DNA is TGTGCCAGCAGTTTGAGTCAGGAGGTCGGGGAGCTGTTTTTT.